Listed here is a single T cell receptor beta chain. Its antigen is still unknown. Base quality data are lacking; no much larger clone is found one base away. The cohort comprised 550 to 700 healthy bone marrow donors. Cohort members were all nominally healthy when sampled, although unrecorded immune exposures were likely present. The donor tested CMV seronegative, placing the donor among the 350 or so seronegative members of the cohort. A peripheral blood sample was collected from each donor, and TCR beta sequencing was performed on peripheral blood mononuclear cells. Genomic DNA was extracted from the blood cell samples with the Qiagen DNeasy Blood Extraction Kit. The library was made by the immunoSEQ multiplex PCR assay. For the multiplex PCR, a mixture combining 60 forward primers for TCR Vbeta segments and 13 reverse primers for TCR Jbeta segments was used. The CDR3 region of rearranged TCR beta genes was amplified from genomic DNA with a multiplex PCR assay. The amplified TCR beta libraries were sequenced on the Illumina HiSeq System as 87-base-pair reads. For the original study's pipeline: Across the 670 or so repertoires, a later analysis counted 75 million to 90 million unique TCR beta chains, approximately 10 million of which were shared by at least two donors. Raw reads were error-corrected and collapsed into unique sequences with a nearest-neighbor algorithm that merged closely related sequences to remove PCR and sequencing errors. V, D and J gene segments were assigned by aligning CDR3 sequences to IMGT reference sequences. Each retained sequence needed at least a six-nucleotide match to both a V gene segment and a J gene segment. Rearrangements were classified as productive when the CDR3 lacked stop codons and remained in frame with V and J, and all other rearrangements were classified as non-productive. CDR3 was defined according to IMGT convention as the region running from the second conserved V-encoded cysteine to the conserved J-encoded phenylalanine. Sequences without an unambiguous match to a single V gene segment were excluded from the earlier analysis of a few hundred of the donors. In an earlier analysis of approximately 610 of the donors, V segments were called functional above 56.7% productive rearrangements and were called segregating when the between-donor standard deviation exceeded 5%. To diagnose cytomegalovirus status from the catalog of TCR beta chain sequences, a statistical classification framework was built. In a later analysis, TCR nucleotide sequences were compared against IMGT/GENE-DB human TR gene sequences so that V and J genes could be assigned. Using the TCRdist pipeline, a later analysis assigned CDR3 sequences along with most-parsimonious VDJ recombination scenarios. In a later analysis, each TCR beta chain was defined by its CDR3 amino acid sequence together with its V-gene family, and reads lacking a unique V-gene family were excluded. In a later analysis, 450 to 600 highly shared, low-generation-probability nucleotide sequences were removed to address suspected cross-contamination and a sequencing artifact. A later analysis calculated a clonal expansion index for each public chain from normalized within-repertoire ranks of inferred template counts. In a later analysis, generation probabilities were computed with a VDJ recombination model fitted to out-of-frame rearrangements, and the resulting probabilities were checked against IGoR. A later analysis scored TCR-TCR, TCR-HLA and TCR-CMV co-occurrence with hypergeometric tests, applying a repertoire-size bias correction to TCR pairs. False discovery rates were estimated in a later analysis by permuting HLA or CMV assignments 20 times. In a later analysis, co-occurring TCRs were grouped using DBSCAN, and TCRdist sequence similarity was added for clustering within HLA-allele-positive subsets. Repertoires with fewer than 30,000 or more than 120,000 public chains were left out of co-occurrence clustering, as were about 5 repertoires with anomalous nucleotide sharing. TCRdb stores this immuneACCESS table with in-frame sequences only. Part of the clones is absent; in the studies checked, under half of the shortfall reflects unresolved V genes, and no reason is known for the rest. D and trimming were read from the DNA, whereas the V and J calls and clone size are those reported in that table. The sample yields 150,000 or so clones; 60% to 85% were counted once. The ten largest clones capture 4% of the sample.

The data were obtained in a study of cytomegalovirus exposure and HLA in healthy donors (dated by TCRdb to 2015 to 2018). Regarding the study in general: According to an earlier analysis of 587 of the donors, 200 million or so T cells yielded roughly 110 million unique TCR beta sequences and approximately 300 Gb of sequence data. Approximately 300 gigabases of sequencing data and about 92 million unique TCR sequences made up an early release that covered 500 to 700 HLA-typed donors. Of the roughly 400 genotyped donors, approximately 82% fell in the genetic ancestry cluster associated with self-reported Caucasian donors. The study aimed to test whether signatures of past pathogen exposure could be identified by cataloging public T cell receptors. Using immunosequencing, the study profiled T cell repertoires from about 620 subjects and related those repertoires to cytomegalovirus serostatus. A separate validation cohort of some 130 different subjects was used in addition to the roughly 620-subject first cohort. High-throughput TCR immunosequencing, statistical association of individual TCRs with disease status, and machine learning were combined to predict cytomegalovirus infection status. A later analysis re-examined previously published TCR beta repertoires from just over 650 donors and added high-resolution HLA genotyping to investigate patterns of TCR occurrence. In the later analysis, no new phenotypic data were used to find candidate immune exposures; instead, reliance was placed on TCR beta sequences and their occurrence across donors. To decide whether each TCR beta V gene segment behaved as functional or pseudogenic, an earlier analysis of nearly 600 of the donors relied on high-throughput TCR beta sequencing. Donor age, sex, ethnicity and CMV serostatus were collected together with the repertoire data. A later genetic analysis took genome-wide SNP genotypes for about 55% of the 666 donors and used that subset as a discovery cohort. Every discovery cohort repertoire had been produced on one sequencing platform. HLA typing covered class I and class II loci at four-digit resolution. The number of donors typed differed by locus, with roughly 620-630 for A, B, C, DRB1 and DQB1, more than 500 for DQA1, 606 for DPA1, and some 450 for DPB1. Because of strong linkage in the cohort, a handful of DR-DQ haplotypes were treated as single units for association and clustering. On average, around 240,000 unique TCR beta nucleotide sequences were sequenced per donor among 398 genotyped donors of the cohort, with 15% to 20% of those sequences being non-productive. Results and caveats for the whole study, not just this receptor: In an earlier analysis of 500 to 650 of the donors, most TCR beta V segments appeared in productive rearrangements about 87% or about 30% of the time, broadly matching IMGT annotations. A further reported finding was that TCR beta sequences accurately predicted the HLA-A and HLA-B alleles for most subjects in the first cohort. A later analysis found that HLA-associated TCR beta chains were more clonally expanded and had lower generation probabilities than equally common non-associated chains. Because counts were too low, 15 to 20 rarely observed V segments, including chromosome 9 orphons, were excluded from the earlier analysis of 587 of the donors. Because some donors lacked HLA typing at each locus, the association tests relied only on the typed subset. The study listed approximately 150 TCR beta chains as associated with cytomegalovirus. Assigning TCR associations to individual alleles was difficult when HLA alleles, especially DR and DQ, strongly co-occurred. The sequencing pipeline was judged likely to have produced a cluster of highly shared sequence variants as a technical artifact. A later analysis reported that several top co-occurrence clusters appeared linked to parvovirus B19, influenza, CMV and Epstein-Barr virus. Presence/absence analyses assumed roughly uniform sequencing depth across donors, an assumption that may not hold. The classifier was reported to diagnose cytomegalovirus status with high specificity and sensitivity in both the original cohort and the validation cohort. Most TCR sequences were seen in very few donors, while some public TCRs were found in many individuals. Correlated functional status among segregating V segments might reflect linkage disequilibrium, but an unknown experimental factor could not be ruled out. At a false discovery rate of 0.05, a later analysis linked some 18,000 TCR beta sequences to specific HLA alleles. A later genetic analysis associated a missense DCLRE1C variant with V-gene and J-gene trimming of TCR beta chains, and an independent cohort replicated the association. It was suggested by the authors that the approach could potentially be generalized to other disease states and immunological phenotypes. A later genetic analysis reported fewer N-insertions in productive TCRs among donors in an Asian-associated ancestry cluster than the roughly 620-donor mean. According to a later analysis, TCR association rates differed among HLA loci, with DRB1 alleles showing the most associated TCRs and HLA-C alleles showing the fewest. In a later analysis, most CMV-associated TCR beta chains were found to appear HLA-restricted, with HLA associations seemingly driven largely by CMV exposure. A few of the identified cytomegalovirus-associated TCR beta chains were confirmed in vitro to be specific for cytomegalovirus antigens. In this cohort, only TCR beta chains were sequenced, and detectable features were limited by the absence of alpha or paired-chain data. For the cohort, immune exposure information was limited to CMV serostatus.

Sequenced material: PBMCs. This clonotype originated in a woman in her thirties or forties in good health and CMV-seronegative.

The CDR3 sequence is CASSVGGALAGGPNEQFF. At the DNA level, the sequence is TGTGCCAGCAGCGTAGGGGGCGCACTAGCGGGAGGGCCTAATGAGCAGTTCTTC. The chain joins TRBV9 to TRBJ2-1; 13 middle bases align to TRBD2. CDR3 length: 18 amino acids, cysteine to phenylalanine. Only the CDR3 DNA stays, 54 bases, in frame from base 1. Taken from the germline V gene, the CDR1 and CDR2 loops are SGDLS and YYNGEE. Relative to germline, V is missing 0 bases and J is missing 7 bases, with 10 bases of the junction outside any gene match.